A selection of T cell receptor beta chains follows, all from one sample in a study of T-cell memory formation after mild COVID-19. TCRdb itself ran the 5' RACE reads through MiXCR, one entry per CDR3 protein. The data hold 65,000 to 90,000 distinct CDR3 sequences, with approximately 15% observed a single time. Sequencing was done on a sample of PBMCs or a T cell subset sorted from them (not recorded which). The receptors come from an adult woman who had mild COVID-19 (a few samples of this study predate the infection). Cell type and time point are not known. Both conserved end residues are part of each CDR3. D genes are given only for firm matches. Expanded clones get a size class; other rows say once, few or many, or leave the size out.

CDR3: CASSNIGGANYNEQFF
DNA: TGCGCCAGCAGCAATATCGGGGGGGCTAATTACAATGAGCAGTTCTTC
V: TRBV5-1
size: -
J: TRBJ2-1
D: TRBD2

CDR3: CASSVAGGAYEQFF
DNA: TGTGCCAGCAGCGTAGCCGGGGGGGCCTATGAGCAGTTCTTC
V: TRBV9
size: many
J: TRBJ2-1
D: TRBD2

CDR3: CASSLERGGTDTQYF
DNA: TGTGCCAGCAGCTTAGAACGGGGGGGCACAGATACGCAGTATTTT
V: TRBV7-7
size: few
J: TRBJ2-3
D: TRBD2

CDR3: CASGSREQYF
DNA: TGTGCCAGCGGTAGCAGGGAGCAGTACTTC
V: TRBV12-3/TRBV12-4
size: few
J: TRBJ2-7
D: -

CDR3: CASSFPGLAGRAETDTQYF
DNA: TGTGCCAGCAGCTTTCCGGGACTAGCGGGCCGAGCAGAGACAGATACGCAGTATTTT
V: TRBV7-9
size: many
J: TRBJ2-3
D: TRBD2

CDR3: CAIRDQGRENTEAFF
DNA: TGTGCCATCAGAGACCAAGGACGGGAGAACACTGAAGCTTTCTTT
V: TRBV10-3
size: few
J: TRBJ1-1
D: -

CDR3: CATSDLPDYNEQFF
DNA: TGTGCCACCAGTGATTTGCCGGATTACAATGAGCAGTTCTTC
V: TRBV24-1
size: many
J: TRBJ2-1
D: -

CDR3: CASSWMDLQMSGYTF
DNA: TGTGCCAGCAGCTGGATGGACCTTCAAATGAGTGGCTACACCTTC
V: TRBV7-9
size: few
J: TRBJ1-2
D: -

CDR3: CASSPGSSYEQYF
DNA: TGTGCCAGCAGTCCAGGGTCTTCGTACGAGCAGTACTTC
V: TRBV6-5
size: many
J: TRBJ2-7
D: -

CDR3: CASSPPSGQGYNEQFF
DNA: TGTGCCAGCTCACCACCGTCGGGACAGGGCTACAATGAGCAGTTCTTC
V: TRBV18
size: -
J: TRBJ2-1
D: TRBD1

CDR3: CASSFPPVTSGHGELFF
DNA: TGTGCCAGCAGCTTCCCCCCGGTAACTAGCGGCCACGGGGAGCTGTTTTTT
V: TRBV7-9
size: many
J: TRBJ2-2
D: TRBD2

CDR3: CSARPRGLAGLLYNEQFF
DNA: TGCAGTGCTAGACCCCGAGGGCTAGCGGGGCTACTATACAATGAGCAGTTCTTC
V: TRBV20-1
size: few
J: TRBJ2-1
D: TRBD2

CDR3: CASSLKAAWGYGYTF
DNA: TGTGCCAGCAGTTTGAAGGCAGCCTGGGGCTATGGCTACACCTTC
V: TRBV12-3/TRBV12-4
size: -
J: TRBJ1-2
D: -

CDR3: CSAGGGGHYEQYF
DNA: TGCAGCGCCGGGGGTGGGGGCCACTACGAGCAGTACTTC
V: TRBV29-1
size: few
J: TRBJ2-7
D: -

CDR3: CSARDSREHQPQHF
DNA: TGCAGTGCTAGAGATTCACGGGAACATCAGCCCCAGCATTTT
V: TRBV20-1
size: -
J: TRBJ1-5
D: -

CDR3: CATSRGAGLSYEQYF
DNA: TGTGCCACCAGCAGAGGGGCGGGACTCTCCTACGAGCAGTACTTC
V: TRBV15
size: few
J: TRBJ2-7
D: -

CDR3: CASSLPKGVLSSYEQYF
DNA: TGTGCCAGCAGCTTGCCAAAAGGCGTCCTAAGCTCCTACGAGCAGTACTTC
V: TRBV5-6
size: few
J: TRBJ2-7
D: -

CDR3: CASSYLALQETQYF
DNA: TGTGCCAGCAGTTATCTAGCGCTACAAGAGACCCAGTACTTC
V: TRBV6-2/TRBV6-3
size: many
J: TRBJ2-5
D: -

CDR3: CASSVGPIEAFF
DNA: TGTGCCAGCAGCGTAGGACCGATTGAAGCTTTCTTT
V: TRBV9
size: -
J: TRBJ1-1
D: -

CDR3: CASSPANTGELFF
DNA: TGTGCCAGCAGTCCTGCGAACACCGGGGAGCTGTTTTTT
V: TRBV27
size: -
J: TRBJ2-2
D: -

CDR3: CASSKVTTEAFF
DNA: TGTGCCAGTAGTAAAGTTACGACTGAAGCTTTCTTT
V: TRBV19
size: -
J: TRBJ1-1
D: -

CDR3: CAWRLGTTDTQYF
DNA: TGTGCCTGGAGGCTAGGGACCACAGATACGCAGTATTTT
V: TRBV30
size: -
J: TRBJ2-3
D: -

CDR3: CASSLGEDRGSYEQYF
DNA: TGTGCCAGCAGCTTGGGGGAGGACAGGGGCTCATACGAGCAGTACTTC
V: TRBV9
size: few
J: TRBJ2-7
D: TRBD1

CDR3: CASSFLPGRYSYNEQFF
DNA: TGTGCCAGCAGCTTCTTACCGGGACGGTACTCCTACAATGAGCAGTTCTTC
V: TRBV5-6
size: many
J: TRBJ2-1
D: -

CDR3: CASSARQGWSEAFF
DNA: TGTGCCAGCAGCGCGAGACAGGGTTGGTCTGAAGCTTTCTTT
V: TRBV7-9
size: many
J: TRBJ1-1
D: TRBD1

CDR3: CASSFGGSNQPQHF
DNA: TGTGCCAGCAGCTTTGGGGGGAGCAATCAGCCCCAGCATTTT
V: TRBV13
size: -
J: TRBJ1-5
D: -

CDR3: CASSFLAGAGTDTQYF
DNA: TGTGCCAGCAGCTTCTTAGCGGGAGCAGGTACAGATACGCAGTATTTT
V: TRBV7-9
size: -
J: TRBJ2-3
D: TRBD2

CDR3: CASSLLGGVATAKNIQYF
DNA: TGTGCCAGCAGCTTACTGGGAGGAGTCGCTACGGCCAAAAACATTCAGTACTTC
V: TRBV11-2
size: few
J: TRBJ2-4
D: -

CDR3: CASSPDSGETQYF
DNA: TGTGCCAGCAGTCCGGACAGCGGGGAGACCCAGTACTTC
V: TRBV6-5
size: -
J: TRBJ2-5
D: -

CDR3: CASSPEGLYTLNEQFF
DNA: TGTGCCAGCAGCCCAGAAGGGCTCTATACCCTCAATGAGCAGTTCTTC
V: TRBV7-6
size: -
J: TRBJ2-1
D: -

CDR3: CATSDSQLDTQYF
DNA: TGTGCCACCAGTGATTCACAGTTAGATACGCAGTATTTT
V: TRBV24-1
size: -
J: TRBJ2-3
D: -

CDR3: CATSGRDSGAEAFF
DNA: TGTGCCACCAGCGGACGGGACTCCGGGGCTGAAGCTTTCTTT
V: TRBV15
size: few
J: TRBJ1-1
D: -